One sample yielded the 20 T cell receptor beta chains listed below, sequenced in a study of T cells in Graves' hyperthyroidism and ophthalmopathy. It was RNA transcripts that yielded the amplified TCR beta CDR3 regions. With the HTBI primer set, the TCR CDR3 went through a first round of RT-PCR. MiXCR, applied by TCRdb to the multiplex PCR reads, yields one record per CDR3 protein. The top ten clones hold 30% to 40% of a sample with around 720,000 distinct CDR3 sequences, over 35% of them seen once. Source material: blood. These receptors all stem from a woman in her forties with Graves' hyperthyroidism.

Note on this clonotype: It may be a read error: a sequence one base away is much more abundant. The gene calls are TRBV19 and TRBJ1-3, with D perhaps matching TRBD1 (5 bases). CDR1 LNHDA and CDR2 SQIVND come from the germline V gene (reference sequence). This CDR3 has 14 amino acids. The CDR3 DNA reads as TGTGCCAGTAGTATAGAAGGGGTTGGAAACGCCATATATTTT. This translates into CASSIEGVGNAIYF.

The chain joins TRBV10-2 to TRBJ2-7; the D call may be TRBD1 or TRBD2 (5 bases each). The CDR3 extends over 14 amino acids. CDR1 is WSHSY and CDR2 is SAAADI in the germline V gene. The V end lost 7 bases, the J end lost 0 bases, and 13 bases lay between the germline ends. The CDR3 sequence is CASTIGDGSYEQYF. The DNA of the CDR3 is TGCGCCAGCACAATAGGGGACGGCTCCTACGAGCAGTACTTC.

Ten or more counts support this clonotype. The chain recombines TRBV7-9 with TRBJ2-7, with D uncertain. The V end lost 1 base, the J end lost 9 bases, and 13 bases lay between the germline ends. The length of the CDR3 is 13 residues. Germline-derived CDR1 and CDR2 are SEHNR and FQNEAQ (reference sequence). Written as DNA, the CDR3 is TGTGCCAGCAGCTTAGACCCGGTAGAAGGGCAGTACTTC. It encodes CASSLDPVEGQYF.

At least ten counts were recorded for this clonotype. This sequence joins TRBV12-3 or TRBV12-4 and TRBJ1-2; tentative D call: TRBD1 (5 bases). V shed 5 bases and J shed 4 bases, with 11 bases lying between them. This CDR3 region has 13 residues. DNA of the CDR3: TGTGCCAGCAGTACCGCGAGGGGCTATGGCTACACCTTC. This codes for CASSTARGYGYTF.

In this sample, this clonotype turned up once. A much larger clone lies one base from this, so it may be a read error. The CDR3 does not close with the conserved phenylalanine or tryptophan, likely indicating a read error. This rearrangement joins TRBV12-3 or TRBV12-4 to TRBJ1-2; perhaps TRBD1 as D (5 bases). The CDR3 extends over 15 amino acids. The ends were cut back, 7 bases at V and 8 bases at J, with 23 bases in the middle. In nucleotides, the CDR3 is TGTGCCAGCATCCCGGGACTGGACCGACCTCGGGGCTACACCCTC. Its translation is CASIPGLDRPRGYTL.

With respect to this clonotype: This may stem from a read error, because a much larger clone lies one nucleotide away. The chain has TRBV24-1 and TRBJ1-5; the D is unclear. The CDR3 has 16 residues. Trimming removed 5 bases from V and 2 bases from J, with 15 bases in between. Per germline, CDR1 KGHDR and CDR2 SFDVKD. The CDR3 region is CATSAHSGEGNQPQHF. CDR3 in DNA: TGTGCCACCAGTGCCCACAGTGGGGAGGGCAATCAGCCCCAGCATTTT.

This clonotype was seen at least ten times. V and J are TRBV7-6 and TRBJ1-2; 7 bases match TRBD1. The junction had 10 bases not matched to a gene; V was cut back by 5 bases and J by 1 base. The germline V gene has CDR1 SGHVS and CDR2 FNYEAQ. The CDR3 length is 16 residues. CDR3 nucleotides: TGTGCCAGCAGCCAAGAACAGGGGACGATTAACTATGGCTACACCTTC. Protein product: CASSQEQGTINYGYTF.

The J gene is TRBJ1-5, the V gene TRBV5-6; tentatively, D is TRBD1 (5 bases). CDR1 is SGHDT, CDR2 YYEEEE, per germline. Between the trimmed V and J ends, which lost 0 bases and 6 bases, there was a span of 19 bases. The CDR3 extends over 17 amino acids. The CDR3 DNA follows: TGTGCCAGCAGCTTGGGGTTGGGCCAGGGAGAAGGTCAGCCCCAGCATTTT. The encoded protein is CASSLGLGQGEGQPQHF. The full variable domain, with the rest looked up from reference TRBV5-6 and TRBJ1-5, is DAGVTQSPTHLIKTRGQQVTLRCSPKSGHDTVSWYQQALGQGPQFIFQYYEEEERQRGNFPDRFSGHQFPNYSSELNVNALLLGDSALYLCASSLGLGQGEGQPQHFGDGTRLSIL.

DNA for the CDR3: TGTGCCACATCCGCCTCGGACACTGAAGCTTTCTTT. As protein: CATSASDTEAFF. V usage is TRBV10-3 and J usage is TRBJ1-1; D is uncertain. Germline V gene data show CDR1 as ENHRY and CDR2 as SYGVKD. V gave up 10 bases and J gave up 3 bases, with 12 bases separating them. The CDR3 runs to 12 residues.

The chain carries TRBV14 and TRBJ1-2, with a possible D match to TRBD1 (6 bases). Between the trimmed V and J ends, which lost 0 bases and 10 bases, there was a span of 15 bases. This CDR3 is built from 14 residues. Germline CDR1 reads SGHDN; CDR2 reads FVKESK. CDR3 sequence: CASSQDGGGDVYTF. CDR3 sequence (DNA): TGTGCCAGCAGCCAAGATGGAGGGGGGGACGTCTACACCTTC.

This clonotype showed up just a few times. The genes are TRBV12-3 or TRBV12-4 and TRBJ1-1; D is undetermined. V shed 3 bases and J shed 3 bases, with 17 bases lying between them. The CDR3 is made up of 16 amino acids. CDR3 amino acids: CASSFSSGRMDTEAFF. CDR3 nucleotide sequence: TGTGCCAGCAGTTTTTCTTCTGGGCGGATGGACACTGAAGCTTTCTTT.

About this clonotype: Germline and junction disagree at one end, which may indicate a read error. The chain has TRBV19 and TRBJ1-1; TRBD1 matches at 8 bases. The length of the CDR3 is 16 residues. The germline CDR1 and CDR2 sequences are LNHDA and SQIVND (reference sequence). In DNA form, the CDR3 reads TGCGCCAGTAGTATAAGTCGACAGGGGATAGACACTGAAGCTTTCTTT. Amino acids: CASSISRQGIDTEAFF.

This clonotype was observed a handful of times. V and J are TRBV7-6 and TRBJ1-1, with TRBD1 matching 7 bases. CDR1 and CDR2 from the germline V gene are SGHVS and FNYEAQ. Trimming at V came to 5 bases and at J to 0 bases, leaving 18 bases not matched to a gene. The CDR3 is made up of 19 amino acids. CDR3: CASSARPPGTAEMNTEAFF. In DNA form, the CDR3 reads TGTGCCAGCAGCGCCCGCCCGCCCGGGACAGCGGAAATGAACACTGAAGCTTTCTTT.

Comment on this clonotype: A much larger clone differs by one base, so this may be a read error. CDR3 bases: TGTGCCAGCGCAGGACAGGGGAACACCGGGGAGCCGTTTTTT. Translating it yields CASAGQGNTGEPFF. The rearrangement links TRBV7-2 to TRBJ2-2, with 9 positions matching TRBD1. The CDR3 contains 14 residues. The germline CDR1 and CDR2 sequences are SGHTA and FQGNSA.

The rearrangement links TRBV19 to TRBJ2-2; D call uncertain. Per the germline V gene, CDR1 is LNHDA and CDR2 is SQIVND (reference sequence). This CDR3 contains 14 residues. Trimming took 6 bases from V and 1 from J, leaving 9 bases between them. Here the CDR3 reads CASRRGENTGELFF. As DNA, the CDR3 is TGTGCCAGTAGAAGAGGAGAGAACACCGGGGAGCTGTTTTTT. The full variable domain, with the rest looked up from reference TRBV19 and TRBJ2-2, is DGGITQSPKYLFRKEGQNVTLSCEQNLNHDAMYWYRQDPGQGLRLIYYSQIVNDFQKGDIAEGYSVSREKKESFPLTVTSAQKNPTAFYLCASRRGENTGELFFGEGSRLTVL.

This clonotype was seen a handful of times. The genes are TRBV4-1 and TRBJ1-2, with 9 bases aligning to TRBD1. Germline-derived CDR1 and CDR2 are MGHRA and YSYEKL. Unmatched junction bases numbered 7, after V lost 3 bases and J lost 5 bases. The CDR3 covers 15 residues. CDR3 DNA sequence: TGCGCCAGCAGCCAGTACGGGACAGGGCTATATGGCTACACCTTC. Translated, it gives CASSQYGTGLYGYTF.

The V call is TRBV7-9, the J call TRBJ1-3; possible D gene TRBD1, 5 bases. Germline CDR1 reads SEHNR; CDR2 reads FQNEAQ (reference sequence). The CDR3 totals 13 residues. V lost 3 bases, J lost 8 bases, and 11 bases lay in between. This CDR3 reads CASSLGQVDTIYF. The CDR3 region has the DNA TGTGCCAGCAGCTTGGGGCAAGTGGACACCATATATTTT.

This clonotype was observed many times. CDR3 loop: CSVEDQYRGTYEQYF. The CDR3 nucleotides read TGCAGCGTTGAAGATCAATACAGGGGCACCTACGAGCAGTACTTC. The gene calls are TRBV29-1 and TRBJ2-7, with TRBD1 identical over 7 bases. The germline CDR1 and CDR2 sequences are SQVTM and ANQGSEA. This CDR3 is 15 amino acids long. The V segment lost 0 bases and the J segment 2 bases; nucleotides outside the gene matches: 7.

At least ten counts were recorded for this clonotype. The V and J genes are TRBV25-1 and TRBJ1-4; D is unresolved. V lost 0 bases and J 7 bases, leaving 9 bases between the germline ends. CDR3 length: 14 residues. Germline V CDR1 and CDR2: MGHDK, SYGVNS. The CDR3 coding sequence is TGTGCCAGCAGTGAATACGGGAACCTTGAAAAACTGTTTTTT. Amino acids: CASSEYGNLEKLFF.

This clonotype appeared once. The rearrangement uses TRBV5-6 and TRBJ2-2, with unresolved D. The CDR3 is made up of 16 amino acids. V lost 4 bases to trimming and J lost 7 bases, with 20 bases between them. The germline V gene encodes CDR1 SGHDT and CDR2 YYEEEE. CDR3 protein: CASSPDARLGFGELFF. Here the CDR3 DNA reads TGTGCCAGCAGCCCGGATGCCCGGCTGGGCTTCGGGGAGCTGTTTTTT.